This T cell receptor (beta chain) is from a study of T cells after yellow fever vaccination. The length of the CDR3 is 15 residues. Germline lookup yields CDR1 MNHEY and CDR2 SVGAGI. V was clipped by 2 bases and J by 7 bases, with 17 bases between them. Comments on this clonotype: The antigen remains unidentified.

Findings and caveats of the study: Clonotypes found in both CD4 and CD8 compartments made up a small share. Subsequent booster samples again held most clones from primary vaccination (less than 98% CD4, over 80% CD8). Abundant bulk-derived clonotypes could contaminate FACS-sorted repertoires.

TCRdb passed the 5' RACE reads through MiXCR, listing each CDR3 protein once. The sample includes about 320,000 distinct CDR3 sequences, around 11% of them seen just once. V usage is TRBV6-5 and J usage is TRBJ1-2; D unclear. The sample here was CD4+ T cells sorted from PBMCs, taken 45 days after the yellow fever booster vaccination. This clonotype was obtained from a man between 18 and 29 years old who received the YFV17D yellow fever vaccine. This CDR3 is CASSYRPGYEAGYTF. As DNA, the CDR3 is TGTGCCAGCAGTTACCGCCCCGGCTACGAGGCTGGCTACACCTTC.